Described below is a single TCR beta chain sequence and its context. The antigen remains undetermined. Indicated time point: week 23, last vaccination. What each vaccine dose contained was 300 ug of mutant IDH1 20-mer peptide, accompanied by topical imiquimod. The sample originates from a study of a mutant IDH1 vaccine in newly diagnosed glioma. Overall study: In some groups vaccination began 4-6 weeks post-radiotherapy; others received it with temozolomide.

General study findings and limits: Alterations occurring in top peripheral T cell clonotypes seemed unrelated to pseudoprogression.

V shed 4 bases and J shed 0 bases, with 12 bases lying between them. Per germline, CDR1 SGHTA and CDR2 FQGNSA. The CDR3 loop spans 15 amino acids. Only in-frame clones appear in the TCRdb table, and some are missing; sequencing was by immunoSEQ multiplex PCR. The repertoire holds 35,000 to 50,000 clones, with approximately 90% as singletons. This receptor was taken from a man in his fifties or sixties with glioma. Sequencing used PBMCs, obtained from a glioma patient whose treatment included an IDH1 peptide vaccine. The chain joins TRBV7-2 to TRBJ1-1; D gene uncertain. The CDR3 region has the DNA TGTGCCAGCAGCTCGGTGGTGGGGATGAACACTGAAGCTTTCTTT. It specifies CASSSVVGMNTEAFF.